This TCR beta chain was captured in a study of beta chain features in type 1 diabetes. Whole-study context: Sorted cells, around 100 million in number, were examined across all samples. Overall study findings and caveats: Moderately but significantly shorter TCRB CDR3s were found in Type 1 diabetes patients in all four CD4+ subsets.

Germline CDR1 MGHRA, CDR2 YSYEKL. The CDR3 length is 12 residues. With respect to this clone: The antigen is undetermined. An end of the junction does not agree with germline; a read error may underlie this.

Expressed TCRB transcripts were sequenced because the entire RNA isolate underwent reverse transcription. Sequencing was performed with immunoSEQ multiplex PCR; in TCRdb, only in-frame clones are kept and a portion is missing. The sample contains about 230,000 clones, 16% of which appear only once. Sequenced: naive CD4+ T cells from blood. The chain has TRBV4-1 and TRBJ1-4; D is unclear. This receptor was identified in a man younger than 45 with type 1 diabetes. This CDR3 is CASSPTNDKLFF. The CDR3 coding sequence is TGCGCCAGCAGCCCGACGAATGACAAACTGTTTTTT.